This T cell receptor (beta chain) was captured by sequencing in a study of post-analysis software for immune sequencing data (dated by TCRdb to between 2014 and 2017). For context, the study as a whole: Recorded disease courses included relapsing-remitting, secondary progressive and progressive-relapsing multiple sclerosis, with some patients lacking subtype annotation. Patient repertoires were compared against roughly 12 previously published healthy control repertoires from donors aged roughly 6 to 26 years. A subset of samples was prepared in parallel using single-end sample barcoding, then pooled and co-amplified after Illumina adapter ligation. Study-wide findings and limitations: Direct clustering with F measure showed strong co-clustering of samples prepared in the same batch, prompting a batch-effect correction. Significantly higher frequencies in patients than in controls were found for roughly five TRBV segments, including TRBV5-6, TRBV5-1 and TRBV20-1. The multiple sclerosis patient group was slightly younger than the control group. Significantly lower normalized Chao1 diversity was found in multiple sclerosis patients than in controls, suggesting substantial peripheral T-cell clonal expansion.

To demonstrate the VDJtools post-analysis software, the study profiled TCR beta repertoires from the peripheral blood of under 15 young patients with multiple sclerosis. The multiple sclerosis patients were children and adolescents between roughly 6 and 16 years of age. Preparation of the library involved PCR. The instrument given in TCRdb is Illumina HiSeq 2500. Unique molecular identifiers were incorporated into TCR beta cDNA libraries to reduce PCR and sequencing biases. Every 1 to 10 million input T cells yielded approximately 500,000 cDNA molecules, meaning each molecule approximated one T cell. The patient libraries were prepared and sequenced with the same protocol used for the earlier healthy control dataset. Within a given batch, samples were prepared together, multiplexed and sequenced on the same HiSeq lane. In the paper's pipeline: Raw barcoded reads were processed with MIGEC, and single-read molecular identifier groups were discarded before consensus assembly and CDR3 extraction. Clonotype tables were post-analysed with VDJtools, normalizing diversity by down-sampling all datasets to the smallest sample size. In repertoire overlap clustering, CDR3 amino acid sequences, but not nucleotide sequences, were matched to correct batch-related cross-sample contamination. The raw public data were reprocessed by TCRdb itself: fastp quality trimming at Q25, MiXCR clonotype calling, in-frame beta chains only. Rows matching on CDR3 protein sequence are summarized as one entry with the most common DNA and genes. TCRdb's processing, not the authors' own work, is the source of the V and J calls. This sample holds about 460,000 distinct CDR3 sequences; less than 45% were observed only once. The ten largest clones take up 9% to 13% of the sample.

About this clonotype: The antigen it recognizes is unknown. The record has no base qualities; no much larger clone is one base away.

The CDR3 holds 15 amino acids from the cysteine to the phenylalanine. This entry keeps only the CDR3 DNA: 45 bases, framed from base 1. The germline V end is reduced by 7 bases and the J end by 1 base; junction bases left unmatched: 10. From the germline V gene (reference sequence), CDR1 is SGHNT and CDR2 is YYREEE. Recombination connected TRBV5-4 to TRBJ1-1, with 7 bases in between that match TRBD1. The sequence came from a girl between 5 and 17 years old with multiple sclerosis. Sequencing was done on a sample of blood. The DNA sequence is given as TGTGCCAGCTCGCTGGGCAGGGGGAGGAACACTGAAGCTTTCTTT. This is translated as CASSLGRGRNTEAFF. Supplemented by the reference TRBV5-4 and TRBJ1-1 proteins around the CDR3, the complete variable domain is ETGVTQSPTHLIKTRGQQVTLRCSSQSGHNTVSWYQQALGQGPQFIFQYYREEENGRGNFPPRFSGLQFPNYSSELNVNALELDDSALYLCASSLGRGRNTEAFFGQGTRLTVV.